This T cell receptor beta chain came from a study of a mutant IDH1 vaccine in newly diagnosed glioma. About the study: Standard pretreatment was either radiotherapy, temozolomide, or, for most, radiochemotherapy with temozolomide. Study-wide points: Immune responses induced by vaccination arose in 90% to 95% of the patients.

The time point was: baseline, week 1 (first vaccination visit). Specified treatment: pre-vaccination baseline after standard-of-care therapy. Those who donated had recent WHO grade 3 or 4 IDH1-mutant, ATRX-lost astrocytomas. The CDR3 runs 16 residues. Per the germline V gene, CDR1 is SGHDN and CDR2 is FVKESK. Trimming cost V 4 bases and J 1 base, with 13 bases left between them. Libraries were prepared by immunoSEQ multiplex PCR; TCRdb keeps only in-frame clonotypes and omits some of them. The table has 92,000 or so clones, approximately 80% seen once. As regards this clone: The target antigen is unknown.

This chain joins TRBV14 and TRBJ2-2, with unresolved D. Source: PBMCs, taken from a glioma patient treated with radiotherapy, temozolomide or both. This TCR was recovered from a man aged 40-50 years with glioma. Some clones in this sample may be carry-over from other donors' samples. The CDR3, as DNA: TGTGCCAGCAGCCCCCAAAGTGAATTGAACACCGGGGAGCTGTTTTTT. Translated, it gives CASSPQSELNTGELFF. The full variable domain, rest sourced from reference TRBV14 and TRBJ2-2, is EAGVTQFPSHSVIEKGQTVTLRCDPISGHDNLYWYRRVMGKEIKFLLHFVKESKQDESGMPNNRFLAERTGGTYSTLKVQPAELEDSGVYFCASSPQSELNTGELFFGEGSRLTVL.